This entry lists 24 T cell receptor beta chains sequenced from one sample in a study of Ad26.COV2.S vaccination and SARS-CoV-2 variants. Treatment described: over 15 received Ad26.COV2.S at low or high dose, single or two shots; 5 received placebo; per-sample allocation not given. Day 63 following the first vaccine or placebo injection was when the samples were taken. Measured with immunoSEQ multiplex PCR; TCRdb has only the in-frame clones, and not every one. Among about 440,000 clones listed, less than 95% were seen once. The sequences come from peripheral blood, collected in a trial of Ad26.COV2.S vaccine versus placebo. The source is a person aged 18-65 years who received the Ad26.COV2.S COVID-19 vaccine or a placebo.

The V gene is TRBV5-6, the J gene TRBJ1-6; 8 bases map to TRBD1. The germline CDR1 and CDR2 sequences are SGHDT and YYEEEE. CDR3 size: 15 residues. V gave up 0 bases and J gave up 7 bases; unmatched junction bases: 3. This CDR3 reads CASSLDRGRNSPLHF. The CDR3 DNA reads TGTGCCAGCAGCTTGGACAGGGGGAGAAATTCACCCCTCCACTTT.

The chain uses TRBV12-3 or TRBV12-4 and TRBJ2-5, with D maybe TRBD1 (6 bases). The CDR3 spans 13 residues. Trimming took 7 bases from V and 1 from J, leaving 10 bases between them. In DNA, the CDR3 is TGTGCCAGCACCCGGACAGCCCAAGAGACCCAGTACTTC. This encodes CASTRTAQETQYF.

The chain is built from TRBV28 and TRBJ2-2; the D gene could be TRBD1 or TRBD2 (5 bases each). Germline values: CDR1 MDHEN, CDR2 SYDVKM. Trimming removed 5 bases from V and 2 bases from J, with 18 bases in between. The CDR3 loop spans 17 amino acids. The CDR3 reads CASSPPWGNRNTGELFF. CDR3 coding DNA: TGTGCCAGCAGTCCCCCATGGGGGAATAGAAACACCGGGGAGCTGTTTTTT.

The rearrangement joins TRBV7-2 to TRBJ2-5; TRBD2 aligns across 13 bases. The V and J ends lost 3 bases and 3 bases, in that order; junction bases with no gene match: 7. The CDR3 covers 17 residues. CDR1 and CDR2 from the germline V gene are SGHTA and FQGNSA. The CDR3 region has the DNA TGTGCCAGCAGCTTGGGGACTAGCGGGGCCCAAAAAGAGACCCAGTACTTC. Its translation is CASSLGTSGAQKETQYF.

The J gene is TRBJ2-2, the V gene TRBV7-8; D might be TRBD2 (7 bases). This CDR3 is 18 amino acids long. Germline V gives CDR1 SGHVS, CDR2 FQNEAQ. The V and J ends lost 1 base and 4 bases respectively, with 19 bases between them. The CDR3 DNA follows: TGTGCCAGCAGCTTAGAGGGGGAGGGATTATTCAGCACCGGGGAGCTGTTTTTT. It yields the protein CASSLEGEGLFSTGELFF.

This clone was seen a single time. The chain uses TRBV29-1 and TRBJ1-1, with D perhaps TRBD1 (5 bases). The germline gives CDR1 SQVTM, CDR2 ANQGSEA. The CDR3 spans 13 residues. V lost 3 bases, J lost 4 bases, and 12 bases lay in between. As DNA, the CDR3 is TGCAGCGTTGAGCGGCAGGGAAGCACTGAAGCTTTCTTT. Translating it yields CSVERQGSTEAFF.

V is TRBV6-1 and J is TRBJ2-2, with unresolved D. V shed 1 base and J shed 8 bases, with 2 bases lying between them. The germline V gene has CDR1 MNHNS and CDR2 SASEGT. The CDR3 totals 11 residues. The CDR3: CASSEVGELFF. The DNA for the CDR3 is TGTGCCAGCAGTGAAGTAGGGGAGCTGTTTTTT.

J is TRBJ1-3 and V is TRBV19, with D possibly matching TRBD1 (5 bases). V shed 7 bases and J shed 4 bases, with 20 bases lying between them. CDR3 length equals 16 residues. CDR1 LNHDA and CDR2 SQIVND come from the germline V gene (reference sequence). Written as DNA, the CDR3 is TGTGCCAGTACCCGGGCCCCGCAGGGTTACGGAAACACCATATATTTT. Its translation: CASTRAPQGYGNTIYF. The variable domain in full, with the rest retrieved from reference TRBV19 and TRBJ1-3, is DGGITQSPKYLFRKEGQNVTLSCEQNLNHDAMYWYRQDPGQGLRLIYYSQIVNDFQKGDIAEGYSVSREKKESFPLTVTSAQKNPTAFYLCASTRAPQGYGNTIYFGEGSWLTVV.

The rearrangement links TRBV9 to TRBJ1-5; 10 nucleotides agree with TRBD1. From germline, CDR1 is SGDLS and CDR2 YYNGEE. This CDR3 contains 15 residues. V shed 4 bases and J 6 bases; nucleotides not matched to a gene: 7. The CDR3 nucleotides are TGTGCCAGCAGCTCCTCCGGGACAGGGGTTCAGCCCCAGCATTTT. Translating gives CASSSSGTGVQPQHF.

The chain recombines TRBV29-1 with TRBJ1-2; tentative D call: TRBD1 (5 bases). The length of the CDR3 is 14 residues. The germline CDR1 and CDR2 sequences are SQVTM and ANQGSEA. With 7 bases removed from V and 4 bases from J, the gap between germline ends came to 19 bases. This CDR3 reads CSADRDVVGYGYTF. In DNA, the CDR3 is TGCAGCGCCGACCGGGACGTCGTTGGCTATGGCTACACCTTC.

This clone occurred once. The chain employs TRBV3-1 (or the pseudogene TRBV3-2) and TRBJ2-7, with a possible D match to TRBD2 (6 bases). Germline V gene data show CDR1 as LGHDT and CDR2 as YNNKEL (reference sequence). Trimming removed 5 bases from V and 6 bases from J, with 17 bases in between. The CDR3 sequence is 14 residues long. CDR3 sequence reads: CASSRRGHSLEQYF. The CDR3 DNA follows: TGTGCCAGCAGCAGGAGGGGCCATTCTCTCGAGCAGTACTTC.

This clone has only one observation. The V and J genes are TRBV2 and TRBJ2-7; maybe TRBD2 (5 bases). The CDR3 runs 15 residues. Germline CDR1 reads SNHLY; CDR2 reads FYNNEI. V lost 5 bases to trimming and J lost 6 bases, with 20 bases between them. Written as DNA, the CDR3 is TGTGCCAGCAGTCCCACGAGGGAAGGATGGGGCGAGCAGTACTTC. Amino acid sequence: CASSPTREGWGEQYF. The whole variable domain, remainder taken from reference TRBV2 and TRBJ2-7, is EPEVTQTPSHQVTQMGQEVILRCVPISNHLYFYWYRQILGQKVEFLVSFYNNEISEKSEIFDDQFSVERPDGSNFTLKIRSTKLEDSAMYFCASSPTREGWGEQYFGPGTRLTVT.

The chain has TRBV27 and TRBJ2-3; D uncertain. The CDR3 runs 13 residues. Germline assignment: CDR1 MNHEY and CDR2 SMNVEV (reference sequence). Trimming left V 3 bases short and J 2 bases short, with 6 bases between. CDR3 nucleotide sequence: TGTGCCAGCAGTTTGAGGATCACAGATACGCAGTATTTT. The encoded protein is CASSLRITDTQYF.

V and J are TRBV7-3 and TRBJ1-3, with no clear D. V was pared by 1 base and J by 4 bases, with 11 bases between. Germline V gene data show CDR1 as SGHTA and CDR2 as FQGTGA. The CDR3 has 15 residues. The CDR3 sequence: CASSLSSGSGNTIYF. In nucleotides, the CDR3 is TGTGCCAGCAGCTTAAGTTCCGGGTCCGGAAACACCATATATTTT.

Comments on this clone: Other DNA sequences in this specimen translate into the identical CDR3. The chain links TRBV5-5 to TRBJ1-4, with a possible D match to TRBD1 (5 bases). V lost 2 bases and J lost 8, with 10 bases in between. This CDR3 comprises 13 residues. Germline V gene lookup returns CDR1 SGHKS and CDR2 YYEKEE (reference sequence). The CDR3 loop reads CASSLGVGEKLFF. The CDR3 DNA reads TGTGCCAGCAGCTTAGGGGTTGGGGAAAAACTGTTTTTT.

This chain links TRBV20-1 with TRBJ2-7; TRBD1 is a possible D gene (6 bases). The CDR3 covers 10 residues. The ends were cut back, 5 bases at V and 5 bases at J, with 7 bases in the middle. Germline loops: CDR1 DFQATT, CDR2 SNEGSKA (reference sequence). The CDR3 DNA follows: TGCAGTGCTTACAGGGACGAGCAGTACTTC. Its protein is CSAYRDEQYF.

This clone appeared many times. The chain uses TRBV7-2 and TRBJ1-5, with D perhaps TRBD1 (5 bases). CDR3 length: 15 residues. V was shortened by 5 bases and J by 4 bases, with 15 bases between the two germline ends. Germline CDR1 is SGHTA and CDR2 is FQGNSA. The CDR3 loop is CASSPGLSSNQPQHF. The CDR3 DNA reads TGTGCCAGCAGCCCGGGACTTTCCTCAAATCAGCCCCAGCATTTT.

V and J are TRBV10-3 and TRBJ2-5; D not resolved. This CDR3 comprises 14 residues. In germline, CDR1 is ENHRY, CDR2 SYGVKD. Trimming took 0 bases from V and 5 from J, leaving 10 bases between them. This CDR3 reads CAISESMWDETQYF. The CDR3 coding sequence is TGTGCCATCAGTGAGTCGATGTGGGATGAGACCCAGTACTTC.

The rearrangement joins TRBV3-1 (or the pseudogene TRBV3-2) to TRBJ2-5; D is ambiguous. V was trimmed by 1 base and J by 7 bases, leaving 7 bases between them. The CDR3 sequence is 12 residues long. CDR1 is LGHDT, CDR2 YNNKEL, per germline (reference sequence). The CDR3 bases are TGTGCCAGCAGCCAAGTAGGCGGGACCCAGTACTTC. The encoded protein is CASSQVGGTQYF.

The chain uses TRBV5-4 and TRBJ1-6; the D is unclear. The CDR3 covers 15 residues. Deletions cut 0 bases from V and 1 base from J, with 5 bases between. Germline CDR1 SGHNT, CDR2 YYREEE (reference sequence). Here the CDR3 reads CASSLEGSYNSPLHF. In DNA, the CDR3 is TGTGCCAGCAGCTTGGAAGGATCCTATAATTCACCCCTCCACTTT.

The rearrangement uses TRBV28 and TRBJ2-7, with 9 bases lining up with TRBD1. CDR3 length equals 14 residues. Germline V gene lookup returns CDR1 MDHEN and CDR2 SYDVKM. V shed 2 bases and J 8 bases; nucleotides not matched to a gene: 7. CDR3 in amino acids: CASSLETGGLKQYF. CDR3 DNA sequence: TGTGCCAGCAGTTTAGAGACAGGGGGGTTAAAGCAGTACTTC.

This clone appeared a single time. V gene TRBV15 combines with J gene TRBJ2-3; D ambiguous. V lost 0 bases, J lost 2 bases, and 6 bases lay in between. Per the germline V gene, CDR1 is LNHNV and CDR2 is YYDKDF (reference sequence). CDR3 length: 14 amino acids. This CDR3 is CATSRDQPTDTQYF. CDR3 sequence (DNA): TGTGCCACCAGCAGAGATCAACCCACAGATACGCAGTATTTT.

The rearrangement uses TRBV4-1 and TRBJ2-7, with 8 nucleotides matching TRBD1. The CDR3 has 14 residues. Germline values: CDR1 MGHRA, CDR2 YSYEKL. V lost 1 base to trimming and J lost 7 bases; unmatched junction nucleotides: 6. The DNA of the CDR3 is TGCGCCAGCAGCCAAGTTCAGGGGGCGTGGGAGCAGTACTTC. Translated, it gives CASSQVQGAWEQYF.

Regarding this clone: The sample holds other DNA sequences that translate to the same CDR3. CDR3 in DNA: TGTGCCAGCAGCTTGGGGACAGGGGGGTACGAGCAGTACTTC. Translating it yields CASSLGTGGYEQYF. The rearrangement joins TRBV5-6 to TRBJ2-7, with 10 bases matching TRBD1. The V gene end was trimmed by 0 bases and the J gene end by 4 bases; junction bases not matched to a gene: 1. The CDR3 contains 14 residues. Germline V gene lookup returns CDR1 SGHDT and CDR2 YYEEEE.